The sequence of this T cell receptor beta chain was determined in a study of CD8+CD57+ T cells in acquired aplastic anemia. Whole-study findings and limits: It was found that more than 25 CD8+ CDR3 sequences were shared between patients and controls. The authors found lower diversity in patient CD8+CD57+ cells than in total CD4+ and CD8+ pools. Simpson's diversity of CD8+ cells was not significantly different in patients compared with controls.

The study profiled TCR beta VDJ and CDR3 using genomic DNA as template. MiXCR was run by TCRdb on the reads, yielding one entry per CDR3 protein. This table holds about 20,000 distinct CDR3 sequences, almost 40% found once. Sequencing involved patients with CD8+CD57+ cell expansion previously shown by flow cytometry. The authors bead-enriched CD8+CD57+ cells, obtaining a mean 1.6 ug DNA. This clonotype occurred a few times. Its antigen is currently unknown. The sequence was obtained from a human donor with aplastic anemia. Specimen: CD8+CD57+ T cells sorted from PBMCs. Subset denoted: bead-enriched CD8+CD57+ effector memory T cells from SAA patients.

CDR3 sequence: CSAHLQEYGYTF. The CDR3 DNA is TGCAGTGCTCACCTTCAGGAGTATGGCTACACCTTC. This chain uses TRBV20-1 with TRBJ1-2; D is unresolved. Germline V gives CDR1 DFQATT, CDR2 SNEGSKA (reference sequence). There are 12 residues in the CDR3. V was clipped by 5 bases and J by 5 bases, with 12 bases between them.